This T cell receptor beta chain originates from a study of T cells in Graves' hyperthyroidism and ophthalmopathy. General study results and limits: In the blood, most expanded thyroid clonotypes above 0.001 appeared as well.

Clinicians diagnosed patients from clinical symptoms, serum thyroxine and TRAb, thyroid ultrasound and orbital computed tomography. In regard to this clonotype: Its matching antigen is unknown. A much larger clonotype is one base distant, so this may be a read error.

RNA transcripts yielded amplified TCR beta CDR3 regions. The HTBI primer set drove a first-round RT-PCR of the TCR CDR3. TCRdb used MiXCR to reprocess the multiplex PCR reads, holding one entry per CDR3 protein. The table lists a few hundred thousand distinct CDR3 sequences, approximately 14% of them singletons. The CDR3 length is 12 residues. The germline V gene has CDR1 MNHNS and CDR2 SASEGT. Between the trimmed V and J ends, which lost 4 bases and 6 bases, there was a span of 10 bases. Sequencing input: blood. The V gene is TRBV6-1, the J gene TRBJ2-7, with D maybe TRBD1 (7 bases). This receptor was taken from a woman aged 30 to 39 with Graves' hyperthyroidism that later progressed to Graves' ophthalmopathy. The CDR3 loop is CASSVEGAEQYF. The CDR3 coding sequence is TGTGCCAGCAGTGTGGAGGGGGCCGAGCAGTACTTC.